This record concerns one TCR beta chain sequence. The antigen is unknown. CDR1 SGHRS and CDR2 YFSETQ come from the germline V gene. V was pared by 0 bases and J by 0 bases, with 13 bases between. The CDR3 has 18 amino acids. Semi-nested PCR with Nested Universal Primer A followed constant-region reverse priming of full-length variable regions. One entry per CDR3 protein, called by TCRdb with MiXCR from the 5' RACE reads. The data hold tens of thousands of distinct CDR3 sequences, with around a quarter observed a single time. Study conclusions and caveats: Tumor Tregs overlapped most with tumor, then blood, naive CD4+ cells. Tumor memory CD4+ T cell TCR gene usage was found to cluster with blood and lymph node memory CD4+ cells and with lymph node naive CD4+ cells.

The sequenced material came from tumor-infiltrating memory CD4+ T cells sorted from the breast tumor. The subset was: memory CD4+ T cells, CD4+CD45RO+CD25-. The receptor was derived from a female donor with breast cancer. This rearrangement joins TRBV5-1 to TRBJ2-6, with TRBD2 as a possible D gene (6 bases). CDR3 residues: CASSLEVGSFSGANVLTF. Here the CDR3 DNA reads TGCGCCAGCAGCTTGGAAGTCGGGAGTTTCTCTGGGGCCAACGTCCTGACTTTC.